The 10 T cell receptor beta chains in this list originate from one sample, sequenced in a study of T cell changes during pregnancy in multiple sclerosis. Generated by immunoSEQ multiplex PCR, the TCRdb table keeps only in-frame clones and is missing some. Seen here are 90,000 to 120,000 clones, 85% to 95% observed once, and the top ten hold around 0.8%. The specimen was peripheral blood, collected in the third trimester of pregnancy. These receptor sequences come from a female donor in good health, enrolled as a control in a pregnancy study.

This chain joins TRBV7-3 and TRBJ2-1, with D possibly being TRBD1 (7 bases). CDR3 size: 14 residues. V gave up 8 bases and J gave up 4 bases, with 15 bases separating them. Germline CDR1 reads SGHTA; CDR2 reads FQGTGA. This CDR3 reads CASRGQGEYNEQFF. The CDR3 DNA sequence: TGTGCCAGCCGGGGGCAGGGGGAATACAATGAGCAGTTCTTC. The full variable domain, its missing parts supplied by reference TRBV7-3 and TRBJ2-1, is GAGVSQTPSNKVTEKGKYVELRCDPISGHTALYWYRQSLGQGPEFLIYFQGTGAADDSGLPNDRFFAVRPEGSVSTLKIQRTERGDSAVYLCASRGQGEYNEQFFGPGTRLTVL.

The chain joins TRBV10-3 to TRBJ1-6; 7 bases are shared with TRBD1. Losses at the gene ends were 7 bases for V and 8 bases for J; bases not matched to a gene: 8. Germline assignment: CDR1 ENHRY and CDR2 SYGVKD. The length of the CDR3 is 14 residues. The chain's CDR3 is CAIKPGGSDSPLHF. The CDR3 region has the DNA TGTGCCATCAAACCAGGGGGATCTGATTCACCCCTCCACTTT.

The V gene is TRBV30, the J gene TRBJ2-7, with a tentative D call TRBD2 (5 bases). CDR1 GTSNPN and CDR2 SVGIG come from the germline V gene (reference sequence). V lost 0 bases and J lost 5, with 14 bases in between. The CDR3 contains 14 residues. The CDR3, as DNA: TGTGCCTGGAGTGTAGGAGGCGCCCGGGACGAGCAGTACTTC. Translated, it gives CAWSVGGARDEQYF.

This clone was detected only a few times. In DNA form, the CDR3 reads TGCAGTCTTGTAGTGAACACTGAAGCTTTCTTT. It specifies CSLVVNTEAFF. The chain carries TRBV20-1 and TRBJ1-1; D unclear. CDR1 and CDR2 (germline): DFQATT, SNEGSKA (reference sequence). The CDR3 has 11 amino acids. V lost 8 bases to trimming and J lost 0 bases, with 7 bases between them.

The rearrangement uses TRBV2 and TRBJ1-1; 8 bases line up with TRBD1. Germline CDR1 is SNHLY and CDR2 is FYNNEI. The CDR3 extends over 16 amino acids. Unmatched junction bases numbered 9, after V lost 6 bases and J lost 0 bases. The DNA for the CDR3 is TGTGCCAGCAGCGAAAGGACAGGGAAGGTGAACACTGAAGCTTTCTTT. Its translation: CASSERTGKVNTEAFF.

This chain uses TRBV18 with TRBJ2-2, with TRBD2 matching 7 bases. V shed 3 bases and J 6 bases; nucleotides not matched to a gene: 10. From germline, CDR1 is KGHSH and CDR2 LQKENI. This CDR3 is 16 amino acids long. This CDR3 reads CASSPPGLQQAGELFF. The CDR3 DNA reads TGTGCCAGCTCACCGCCGGGACTACAACAAGCCGGGGAGCTGTTTTTT.

The V gene is TRBV9, the J gene TRBJ1-3; D not certain. The CDR3 totals 14 residues. The germline V gene has CDR1 SGDLS and CDR2 YYNGEE. The V gene lost 6 bases and the J gene lost 0 bases, with 10 bases spanning the gap. CDR3 nucleotide sequence: TGTGCCAGCACCTTGGGAGACTCTGGAAACACCATATATTTT. It codes for CASTLGDSGNTIYF.

J is TRBJ1-1 and V is TRBV19, with D tentatively TRBD1 (6 bases). Germline-derived CDR1 and CDR2 are LNHDA and SQIVND (reference sequence). V lost 5 bases, J lost 7 bases, and 11 bases lay in between. The CDR3 loop spans 12 amino acids. CDR3 in DNA: TGTGCCAGTAGTTGGACAGTTAATGAAGCTTTCTTT. It yields the protein CASSWTVNEAFF.

The chain links TRBV18 to TRBJ1-3; 7 nucleotides match TRBD1. The CDR3 has 15 amino acids. Germline CDR1 KGHSH, CDR2 LQKENI. V was clipped by 4 bases and J by 2 bases; unmatched bases: 5. CDR3 DNA: TGTGCCAGCTCACGCGGACAGGCCGCTGGAAACACCATATATTTT. The encoded protein is CASSRGQAAGNTIYF.

This clone showed up just once. The chain recombines TRBV4-3 with TRBJ1-1, with a tentative D call TRBD1 (5 bases). Per the germline V gene, CDR1 is LGHNA and CDR2 is YSLEER. CDR3 length: 16 residues. V lost 0 bases, J lost 5 bases, and 16 bases lay in between. CDR3 bases: TGCGCCAGCAGCCAAGATTTGGGTGGGGGGAATACTGAAGCTTTCTTT. Encoded protein: CASSQDLGGGNTEAFF.